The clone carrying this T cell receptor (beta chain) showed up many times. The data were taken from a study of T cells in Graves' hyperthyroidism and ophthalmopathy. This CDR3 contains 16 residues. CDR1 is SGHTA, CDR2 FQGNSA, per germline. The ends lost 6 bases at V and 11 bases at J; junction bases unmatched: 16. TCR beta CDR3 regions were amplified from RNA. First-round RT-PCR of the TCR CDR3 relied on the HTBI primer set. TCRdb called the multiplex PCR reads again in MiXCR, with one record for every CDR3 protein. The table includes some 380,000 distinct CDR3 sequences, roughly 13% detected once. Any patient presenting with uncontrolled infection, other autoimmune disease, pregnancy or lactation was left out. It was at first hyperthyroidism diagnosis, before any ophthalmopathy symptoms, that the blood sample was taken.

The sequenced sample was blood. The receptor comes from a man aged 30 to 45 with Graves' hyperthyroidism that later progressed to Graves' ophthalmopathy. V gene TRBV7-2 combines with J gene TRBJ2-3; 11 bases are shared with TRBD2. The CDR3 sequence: CASSRLAGSQMGRQYF. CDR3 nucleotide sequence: TGTGCCAGCAGTCGACTAGCGGGGTCACAGATGGGGAGGCAGTATTTT.